This TCR beta chain was identified during a study of blood T cell repertoires in COVID-19. Method: immunoSEQ multiplex PCR; TCRdb's copy keeps in-frame clones and lacks some. Counted here are 90,000 to 140,000 clones, 65% to 80% occurring once; the ten biggest clones make up approximately 20%. This CDR3 is 19 amino acids long. This TCR derives from a woman aged 70-85 years with acute or convalescent COVID-19. The sequencing input was peripheral blood. The chain carries TRBV21-1 and TRBJ2-6; TRBD1 was called by the table and not checked on the DNA. TRBV21-1 counts as a pseudogene. The CDR3: CASSKEETGGFSGANVLTF. The CDR3 DNA reads as TGTGCCAGCAGCAAGGAGGAAACAGGGGGCTTTTCTGGGGCCAACGTCCTGACTTTC.